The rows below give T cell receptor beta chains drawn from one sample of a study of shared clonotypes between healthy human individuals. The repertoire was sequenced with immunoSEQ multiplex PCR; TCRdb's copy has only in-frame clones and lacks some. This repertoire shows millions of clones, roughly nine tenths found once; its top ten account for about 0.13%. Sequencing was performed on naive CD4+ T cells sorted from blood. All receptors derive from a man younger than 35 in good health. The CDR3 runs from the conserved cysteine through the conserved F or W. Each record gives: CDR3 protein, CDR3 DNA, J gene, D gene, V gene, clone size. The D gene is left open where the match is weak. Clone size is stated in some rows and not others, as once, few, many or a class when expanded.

cdr3_aa: CASSRDRVDGYTF
cdr3_nt: TGCGCCAGCAGCCGGGACAGGGTTGATGGCTACACCTTC
j_call: TRBJ1-2
d_call: TRBD1
v_call: TRBV10-1
clone_size: .

cdr3_aa: CASRGPGGTLYEQYF
cdr3_nt: TGTGCCAGCAGGGGACCGGGCGGGACTCTCTACGAGCAGTACTTC
j_call: TRBJ2-7
d_call: .
v_call: TRBV6-6
clone_size: .

cdr3_aa: CASSRTGSGNYGYTF
cdr3_nt: TGTGCCAGCAGCCGGACAGGGTCAGGGAACTATGGCTACACCTTC
j_call: TRBJ1-2
d_call: TRBD1
v_call: TRBV6-5
clone_size: .

cdr3_aa: CASSPRGTGGAREQYF
cdr3_nt: TGTGCCAGCAGTCCACGAGGGACAGGAGGGGCTCGCGAGCAGTACTTC
j_call: TRBJ2-7
d_call: TRBD1
v_call: TRBV27
clone_size: .

cdr3_aa: CASSQYRDQETQYF
cdr3_nt: TGCGCCAGCAGCCAATATAGGGATCAAGAGACCCAGTACTTC
j_call: TRBJ2-5
d_call: .
v_call: TRBV4-1
clone_size: .

cdr3_aa: CASSLVGQDSPLHF
cdr3_nt: TGTGCCAGCAGCTTGGTGGGGCAGGATTCACCCCTCCACTTT
j_call: TRBJ1-6
d_call: .
v_call: TRBV5-4
clone_size: .

cdr3_aa: CSVEGGLNTEAFF
cdr3_nt: TGCAGCGTTGAAGGGGGTTTGAACACTGAAGCTTTCTTT
j_call: TRBJ1-1
d_call: .
v_call: TRBV29-1
clone_size: few

cdr3_aa: CASSQGHGRVITEAFF
cdr3_nt: TGCGCCAGCAGCCAAGGACATGGCAGGGTCATCACTGAAGCTTTCTTT
j_call: TRBJ1-1
d_call: .
v_call: TRBV4-1
clone_size: .

cdr3_aa: CASSEGRIDYGYTF
cdr3_nt: TGTGCCAGCAGTGAAGGTCGGATCGACTATGGCTACACCTTC
j_call: TRBJ1-2
d_call: .
v_call: TRBV2
clone_size: .

cdr3_aa: CASSRGGQETQYF
cdr3_nt: TGTGCCAGCAGCCGCGGGGGCCAAGAGACCCAGTACTTC
j_call: TRBJ2-5
d_call: TRBD2
v_call: TRBV7-2
clone_size: .